The 10 T cell receptor beta chains below were found in one sample sequenced in a study of T cells in Graves' hyperthyroidism and ophthalmopathy. TCR beta CDR3 sequences were amplified from RNA transcripts. HTBI primers drove first-round RT-PCR of the TCR CDR3. TCRdb reanalysed the multiplex PCR reads using MiXCR and keeps one entry per CDR3 protein. Of about 260,000 distinct CDR3 sequences detected, approximately 16% appear once; the ten largest clones hold around 28%. The specimen was blood. These receptors were collected from a young woman with Graves' ophthalmopathy.

This clonotype was found many times. The chain uses TRBV12-3 or TRBV12-4 and TRBJ1-1; D not resolved. V lost 5 bases and J lost 1, with 8 bases in between. The CDR3 has 13 amino acids. Here the CDR3 reads CASSAEENTEAFF. CDR3 sequence (DNA): TGTGCCAGCAGTGCTGAGGAGAACACTGAAGCTTTCTTT.

The sample holds many counts of this clonotype. CDR3 protein: CASSLVLQGNTEAFF. DNA of the CDR3: TGCGCCAGCAGCTTGGTGTTGCAGGGGAACACTGAAGCTTTCTTT. V usage is TRBV5-1 and J usage is TRBJ1-1, with D maybe TRBD1 (5 bases). The CDR3 loop spans 15 amino acids. V was shortened by 0 bases and J by 1 base, with 10 bases between the two germline ends. In germline, CDR1 is SGHRS, CDR2 YFSETQ.

Ten or more counts support this clonotype. The J gene is TRBJ2-3, the V gene TRBV5-1; TRBD2 matches at 11 bases. The germline V gene encodes CDR1 SGHRS and CDR2 YFSETQ. Germline trimming cut 1 base from V and 4 bases from J; bases unmatched to any gene: 2. The CDR3 length is 15 residues. The CDR3 spells CASSLQLAGADTQYF. CDR3 nucleotides: TGCGCCAGCAGCTTGCAACTAGCGGGAGCAGATACGCAGTATTTT.

As regards this clonotype: A much larger clone lies a single base off, so this may be a read error. The rearrangement links TRBV5-1 to TRBJ2-1, with D perhaps TRBD2 (6 bases). Per the germline V gene, CDR1 is SGHRS and CDR2 is YFSETQ. This CDR3 is built from 14 residues. The CDR3 nucleotides read TGCGCCAGCAGCACGGAGGGTAGTCTCAATGAGCAGTGCTTC. Protein sequence: CASSTEGSLNEQCF.

This sequence joins TRBV3-1 and TRBJ1-5; unclear D gene. Trimming left V 1 base short and J 4 bases short, with 5 bases between. The length of the CDR3 is 13 residues. CDR1 is LGHDT and CDR2 is YNNKEL in the germline V gene (reference sequence). CDR3 sequence: CASSQGPNQPQHF. The CDR3 nucleotides are TGTGCCAGCAGCCAAGGACCGAATCAGCCCCAGCATTTT.

Many counts were recorded for this clonotype. V gene TRBV18 combines with J gene TRBJ2-5; 7 bases align to TRBD2. Looked up from germline, CDR1 is KGHSH and CDR2 is LQKENI. CDR3 length equals 17 residues. The junction had 12 bases not matched to a gene; V was cut back by 0 bases and J by 5 bases. The CDR3: CASSPPGGTTSGETQYF. CDR3 sequence (DNA): TGTGCCAGCTCACCACCGGGGGGGACTACCTCCGGGGAGACCCAGTACTTC.

This clonotype was seen repeatedly, ten times or more. The chain is built from TRBV5-1 and TRBJ2-3, with a weak D call TRBD2 (5 bases). Germline V CDR1 and CDR2: SGHRS, YFSETQ. The CDR3 spans 14 residues. V was trimmed by 4 bases and J by 6 bases, leaving 15 bases between them. CDR3 coding DNA: TGCGCCAGCAGCACTTTTCGGGGAACCGATACGCAGTATTTT. This translates into CASSTFRGTDTQYF.

The chain is built from TRBV4-3 and TRBJ1-2; D might be TRBD1 (5 bases). CDR1 LGHNA and CDR2 YSLEER come from the germline V gene. The CDR3 totals 16 residues. With 0 bases removed from V and 5 bases from J, the gap between germline ends came to 16 bases. CDR3 bases: TGCGCCAGCAGCCAAGACACCGGGACGGCTTATTATGGCTACACCTTC. Protein: CASSQDTGTAYYGYTF.

This clonotype was seen a handful of times. This chain uses TRBV7-6 with TRBJ2-3; 7 nucleotides agree with TRBD2. Germline trimming cut 2 bases from V and 8 bases from J; bases unmatched to any gene: 1. The CDR3 runs to 12 residues. Germline CDR1 is SGHVS and CDR2 is FNYEAQ. The CDR3 protein is CASSLWGGTQYF. CDR3 DNA: TGTGCCAGCAGCTTATGGGGGGGTACGCAGTATTTT.

The V gene is TRBV9, the J gene TRBJ2-3; D perhaps matches TRBD2 (5 bases). Between the trimmed V and J ends, which lost 7 bases and 0 bases, there was a span of 9 bases. Germline V CDR1 and CDR2: SGDLS, YYNGEE. The CDR3 runs to 13 residues. The CDR3: CASGSISTDTQYF. DNA of the CDR3: TGTGCCAGCGGGAGTATAAGCACAGATACGCAGTATTTT.